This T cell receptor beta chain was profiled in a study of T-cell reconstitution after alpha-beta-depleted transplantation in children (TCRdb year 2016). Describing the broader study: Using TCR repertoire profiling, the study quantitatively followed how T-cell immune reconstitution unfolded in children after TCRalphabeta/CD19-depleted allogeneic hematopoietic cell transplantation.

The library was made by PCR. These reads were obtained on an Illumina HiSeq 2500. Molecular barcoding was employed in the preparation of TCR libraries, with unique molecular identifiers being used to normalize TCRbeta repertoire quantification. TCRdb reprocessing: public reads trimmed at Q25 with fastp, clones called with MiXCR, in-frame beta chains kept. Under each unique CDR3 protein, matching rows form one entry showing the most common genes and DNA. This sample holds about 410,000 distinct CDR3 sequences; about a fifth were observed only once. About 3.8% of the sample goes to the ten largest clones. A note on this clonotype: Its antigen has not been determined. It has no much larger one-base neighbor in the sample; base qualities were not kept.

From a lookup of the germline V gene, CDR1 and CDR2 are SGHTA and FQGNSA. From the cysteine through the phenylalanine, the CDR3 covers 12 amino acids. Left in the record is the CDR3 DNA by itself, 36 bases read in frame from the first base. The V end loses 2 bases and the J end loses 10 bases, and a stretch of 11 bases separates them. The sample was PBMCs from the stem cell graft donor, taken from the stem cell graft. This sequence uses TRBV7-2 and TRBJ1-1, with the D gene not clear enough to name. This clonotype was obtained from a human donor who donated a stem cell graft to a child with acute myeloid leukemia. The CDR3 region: CASSLLSPGAFF. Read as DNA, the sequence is TGTGCCAGCAGCTTACTGAGCCCGGGAGCTTTCTTT.